The 17 T cell receptor beta chains below come from one sample, sequenced in a study of cytomegalovirus exposure and HLA in healthy donors. The data were produced by immunoSEQ multiplex PCR, yet TCRdb's version contains in-frame clones alone and is incomplete. This repertoire shows over 200,000 clones, about nine tenths found once; its top ten account for 1.5% to 2.5%. Input material: PBMCs. These receptors all come from a woman aged 18-30 years in good health and CMV-seropositive.

The rearrangement joins TRBV9 to TRBJ2-3; D call uncertain. The V and J ends lost 0 bases and 1 base respectively, with 9 bases between them. In germline, CDR1 is SGDLS, CDR2 YYNGEE. The CDR3 is made up of 15 amino acids. CDR3 coding DNA: TGTGCCAGCAGCGTAGTCGGAGCAGGCACAGATACGCAGTATTTT. Translating gives CASSVVGAGTDTQYF.

This chain links TRBV29-1 with TRBJ1-3; D is possibly TRBD1 (6 bases). The CDR3 contains 13 residues. CDR1 and CDR2 from the germline V gene are SQVTM and ANQGSEA. The V and J ends lost 2 bases and 4 bases respectively, with 9 bases between them. The CDR3 nucleotides read TGCAGCGTTGAAACAGGGTTCGGAAACACCATATATTTT. Its translation: CSVETGFGNTIYF. The entire variable domain, with the rest obtained from reference TRBV29-1 and TRBJ1-3, is as follows: SAVISQKPSRDICQRGTSLTIQCQVDSQVTMMFWYRQQPGQSLTLIATANQGSEATYESGFVIDKFPISRPNLTFSTLTVSNMSPEDSSIYLCSVETGFGNTIYFGEGSWLTVV.

The chain links TRBV2 to TRBJ2-3; D ambiguous. V was pared by 6 bases and J by 6 bases, with 10 bases between. The CDR3 loop spans 12 amino acids. The germline CDR1 and CDR2 sequences are SNHLY and FYNNEI. The CDR3 DNA reads as TGTGCCAGCAGCGCTACCAGGGATACGCAGTATTTT. It translates to CASSATRDTQYF.

The rearrangement joins TRBV4-1 to TRBJ2-6, with D maybe TRBD2 (6 bases). Germline loops: CDR1 MGHRA, CDR2 YSYEKL. Trimming pared 0 bases from V and 4 bases from J, leaving 10 bases between. The CDR3 is 16 amino acids. CDR3 sequence: CASSQDHRGGANVLTF. The CDR3 DNA is TGCGCCAGCAGCCAAGATCACCGGGGGGGGGCCAACGTCCTGACTTTC.

The V call is TRBV5-4, the J call TRBJ2-1; 10 nucleotides match TRBD1. With V trimmed by 7 bases and J by 7 bases, 14 bases remained unmatched. CDR1 is SGHNT and CDR2 is YYREEE in the germline V gene (reference sequence). CDR3 length equals 16 residues. This CDR3 is CASGHRPGDRGNEQFF. The DNA for the CDR3 is TGTGCCAGCGGCCACCGCCCCGGGGACAGGGGAAATGAGCAGTTCTTC.

The chain is built from TRBV6-6 and TRBJ2-1, with 9 bases aligning to TRBD2. The CDR3 spans 14 residues. V shed 8 bases and J 1 base; nucleotides not matched to a gene: 3. Germline V gives CDR1 MNHNY, CDR2 SVGAGI (reference sequence). In nucleotides, the CDR3 is TGTGCCAGCGGAGCGGGAGGTTCCTACAATGAGCAGTTCTTC. Translation: CASGAGGSYNEQFF.

This chain uses TRBV7-2 with TRBJ1-5, with 7 bases fitting TRBD1. The CDR3 sequence is 15 residues long. Trimming at V came to 6 bases and at J to 3 bases, leaving 8 bases not matched to a gene. Germline V lookup: CDR1 SGHTA, CDR2 FQGNSA. CDR3 coding DNA: TGTGCCAGCAGGTCGGGACAGCTGTACAATCAGCCCCAGCATTTT. Amino acids: CASRSGQLYNQPQHF.

This chain connects TRBV9 to TRBJ1-1, with 9 nucleotides matching TRBD1. V was clipped by 4 bases and J by 4 bases; unmatched bases: 8. The CDR3 spans 15 residues. CDR1 is SGDLS and CDR2 is YYNGEE in the germline V gene. This CDR3 reads CASSPGGTGPTEAFF. CDR3 coding DNA: TGTGCCAGCAGCCCGGGAGGGACAGGGCCCACTGAAGCTTTCTTT.

The chain couples TRBV29-1 to TRBJ2-3, with 7 bases aligning to TRBD1. After removal of 3 bases from V and 2 bases from J, the junction contained 8 bases not matched to a gene. CDR1 and CDR2 (germline): SQVTM, ANQGSEA. CDR3 length equals 15 residues. In nucleotides, the CDR3 is TGCAGCGTTGAGGGGAACAGGGGCAACACAGATACGCAGTATTTT. Protein product: CSVEGNRGNTDTQYF.

The V and J genes are TRBV5-1 and TRBJ1-5, with D tentatively TRBD1 (5 bases). V lost 1 base and J lost 7, with 9 bases in between. The CDR3 has 13 residues. Per the germline V gene, CDR1 is SGHRS and CDR2 is YFSETQ. The CDR3 sequence is CASSLSQGQPQHF. The CDR3 DNA reads TGCGCCAGCAGCTTGTCTCAGGGCCAGCCCCAGCATTTT. The full variable domain, with the rest looked up from reference TRBV5-1 and TRBJ1-5, is KAGVTQTPRYLIKTRGQQVTLSCSPISGHRSVSWYQQTPGQGLQFLFEYFSETQRNKGNFPGRFSGRQFSNSRSEMNVSTLELGDSALYLCASSLSQGQPQHFGDGTRLSIL.

A few counts support this clone. This rearrangement joins TRBV6-5 to TRBJ1-2, with TRBD1 identical over 11 bases. The junction had 4 bases not matched to a gene; V was cut back by 7 bases and J by 3 bases. There are 14 residues in the CDR3. From germline, CDR1 is MNHEY and CDR2 SVGAGI. The CDR3 nucleotides read TGTGCCAGCACCGGGACAGGGGGACACTATGGCTACACCTTC. It translates to CASTGTGGHYGYTF.

The chain recombines TRBV5-1 with TRBJ2-3; possibly TRBD1 for D (6 bases). The ends were cut back, 0 bases at V and 0 bases at J, with 8 bases in the middle. The length of the CDR3 is 15 residues. Germline CDR1 is SGHRS and CDR2 is YFSETQ. The CDR3 nucleotides are TGCGCCAGCAGCTTGGCAGGGGCAAGCACAGATACGCAGTATTTT. This gives the protein CASSLAGASTDTQYF.

J is TRBJ2-7 and V is TRBV29-1; 11 bases fit TRBD2. CDR1 is SQVTM, CDR2 ANQGSEA, per germline. The V segment lost 1 base and the J segment 2 bases; nucleotides outside the gene matches: 10. This CDR3 has 17 amino acids. As DNA, the CDR3 is TGCAGCGTTGAAGGGTTAGGGCTAGCGGGAGGTCCCTACGAGCAGTACTTC. This encodes CSVEGLGLAGGPYEQYF.

The chain joins TRBV5-1 to TRBJ2-7, with 9 bases identical to TRBD2. The ends lost 0 bases at V and 2 bases at J; junction bases unmatched: 3. The CDR3 consists of 15 residues. Germline-derived CDR1 and CDR2 are SGHRS and YFSETQ. The chain's CDR3 is CASSLVAGGPYEQYF. Written as DNA, the CDR3 is TGCGCCAGCAGCTTGGTGGCGGGAGGGCCCTACGAGCAGTACTTC.

CDR3 residues: CAWSRLAGDRTTNEQFF. In nucleotides, the CDR3 is TGTGCCTGGAGTAGGCTAGCGGGAGACCGTACTACCAATGAGCAGTTCTTC. The chain links TRBV30 to TRBJ2-1; TRBD2 agrees at 10 bases. The CDR3 sequence is 17 residues long. Per germline, CDR1 GTSNPN and CDR2 SVGIG (reference sequence). V shed 2 bases, J shed 6 bases, and the junction held 13 bases outside the gene matches.

This clone was seen only once. The J gene is TRBJ2-1, the V gene TRBV7-8, with 12 bases identical to TRBD2. Germline V lookup: CDR1 SGHVS, CDR2 FQNEAQ. This CDR3 contains 19 residues. Trimming removed 4 bases from V and 6 bases from J; junction bases left unmatched: 16. DNA of the CDR3: TGTGCCAGCAGCTCTTCTCCCCTACCGACTAGCGGGAGAGGCAATGAGCAGTTCTTC. Protein product: CASSSSPLPTSGRGNEQFF. Full variable domain (outside the CDR3, taken from reference TRBV7-8 and TRBJ2-1): GAGVSQSPRYKVAKRGQDVALRCDPISGHVSLFWYQQALGQGPEFLTYFQNEAQLDKSGLPSDRFFAERPEGSVSTLKIQRTQQEDSAVYLCASSSSPLPTSGRGNEQFFGPGTRLTVL.

The rearrangement links TRBV6-5 to TRBJ1-1, with 7 bases identical to TRBD1. Losses at the gene ends were 4 bases for V and 3 bases for J; bases not matched to a gene: 2. Looked up from germline, CDR1 is MNHEY and CDR2 is SVGAGI. The CDR3 extends over 13 amino acids. CDR3 nucleotide sequence: TGTGCCAGCAGTTTCGACAGGGACACTGAAGCTTTCTTT. It is translated as CASSFDRDTEAFF.